The 26 T cell receptor beta chains below were found in one sample sequenced in a study of CD8 T cells in ankylosing spondylitis. Antigens of these TCRs are unknown. General study points: Characteristic of ankylosing spondylitis blood, it appeared, was a TCR beta motif comprising roughly 8 highly homologous variants.

TCRdb re-derived calls from the 5' RACE reads in MiXCR, one entry per CDR3 protein. The sample yields more than 500,000 distinct CDR3 sequences, approximately 5.3% seen once. The sequenced sample consisted of blood, either unsorted or a sorted T cell fraction (not recorded which). The receptors derive from a male donor with ankylosing spondylitis.

This clonotype was observed at least ten times. V and J are TRBV29-1 and TRBJ2-5, with D maybe TRBD1 (5 bases). Deletions cut 4 bases from V and 5 bases from J, with 17 bases between. Per germline, CDR1 SQVTM and CDR2 ANQGSEA. The CDR3 covers 14 residues. The DNA for the CDR3 is TGCAGCGTTGGTGGCAGGACAATTATTGAGACCCAGTACTTC. Encoded protein: CSVGGRTIIETQYF.

The sample holds many counts of this clonotype. The gene calls are TRBV5-6 and TRBJ1-2; the D gene is possibly TRBD1 (5 bases). The germline V gene has CDR1 SGHDT and CDR2 YYEEEE. Trimming took off 4 bases at V and 8 bases at J, with 12 bases between the two ends. The length of the CDR3 is 12 residues. The CDR3 region is CASSRDVIGYTF. The CDR3 DNA reads TGTGCCAGCAGCAGGGACGTTATCGGCTACACCTTC.

The chain employs TRBV7-8 and TRBJ2-3; a weak D match, TRBD2 (6 bases). The CDR3 sequence is 16 residues long. Trimming took 4 bases from V and 0 from J, leaving 14 bases between them. Germline CDR1 reads SGHVS; CDR2 reads FQNEAQ. The CDR3, as DNA: TGTGCCAGCAGCTCGAGAGCCGGGACTAGCACAGATACGCAGTATTTT. Its translation: CASSSRAGTSTDTQYF.

This clonotype has ten or more counts. The chain couples TRBV10-3 to TRBJ1-6; D unresolved. The V end was cut by 3 bases, the J end by 5 bases, with 5 bases between. Per the germline V gene, CDR1 is ENHRY and CDR2 is SYGVKD. The CDR3 is made up of 13 amino acids. The CDR3 spells CAISDRDNSPLHF. The DNA for the CDR3 is TGTGCCATCAGTGATCGGGATAATTCACCCCTCCACTTT.

This clonotype was counted only a few times. V gene TRBV5-5 combines with J gene TRBJ2-5, with 11 bases fitting TRBD2. Trimming at V came to 4 bases and at J to 5 bases, leaving 10 bases not matched to a gene. The germline V gene has CDR1 SGHKS and CDR2 YYEKEE (reference sequence). The CDR3 is 16 residues long. CDR3 sequence reads: CASSAGLAASKETQYF. DNA for the CDR3: TGTGCCAGCAGCGCGGGACTAGCGGCATCCAAGGAGACCCAGTACTTC.

This clonotype came up many times. The gene calls are TRBV10-3 and TRBJ2-5; TRBD2 aligns across 7 bases. The CDR3 spans 11 residues. Per the germline V gene, CDR1 is ENHRY and CDR2 is SYGVKD. The trim removed 7 bases at V and 4 bases at J, leaving 0 bases unmatched. The CDR3 DNA sequence: TGTGCCATCACTAGCGGAGAGACCCAGTACTTC. Encoded protein: CAITSGETQYF.

This clonotype was detected ten times or more. V usage is TRBV7-8 and J usage is TRBJ1-1, with no clear D. The CDR3 consists of 19 residues. CDR1 and CDR2 from the germline V gene are SGHVS and FQNEAQ. V dropped 6 bases and J dropped 1 base, with 27 bases sitting between them. Here the CDR3 DNA reads TGTGCCAGCAGGAGGAGATCCAGGACGGACTATATTACGAACACTGAAGCTTTCTTT. As protein: CASRRRSRTDYITNTEAFF.

This clonotype was observed at least ten times. The chain employs TRBV20-1 and TRBJ1-5; a weak D match, TRBD1 (6 bases). Trimming took off 0 bases at V and 10 bases at J, with 10 bases between the two ends. The CDR3 is 12 amino acids. The germline V gene has CDR1 DFQATT and CDR2 SNEGSKA (reference sequence). The CDR3 protein is CSARDLGGPQHF. The CDR3, as DNA: TGCAGTGCTAGAGATCTAGGGGGACCCCAGCATTTT.

This clonotype was counted ten times or more. This chain connects TRBV6-5 to TRBJ2-3, with 11 positions matching TRBD2. Germline CDR1 is MNHEY and CDR2 is SVGAGI. The CDR3 is 15 amino acids. After removal of 3 bases from V and 3 bases from J, the junction contained 2 bases not matched to a gene. CDR3 sequence (DNA): TGTGCCAGCAGTTATTTAGCGGGGGGGACAGATACGCAGTATTTT. Translation: CASSYLAGGTDTQYF.

This clonotype was seen ten or more times. The rearrangement joins TRBV29-1 to TRBJ2-2, with unresolved D. With 4 bases removed from V and 1 base from J, the gap between germline ends came to 4 bases. Germline V gene lookup returns CDR1 SQVTM and CDR2 ANQGSEA. This CDR3 contains 12 residues. CDR3 protein: CSVVLNTGELFF. The CDR3 nucleotides read TGCAGCGTTGTACTGAACACCGGGGAGCTGTTTTTT.

In this sample, this clonotype turned up a few times. The chain has TRBV5-1 and TRBJ2-5; D possibly matches TRBD1 or TRBD2 (5 bases each). Germline assignment: CDR1 SGHRS and CDR2 YFSETQ. V shed 3 bases and J shed 2 bases, with 11 bases lying between them. The CDR3 has 14 amino acids. CDR3 nucleotides: TGCGCCAGCAGCTACGGGACCGGGCAAGAGACCCAGTACTTC. Amino acids: CASSYGTGQETQYF. The full variable domain, completed using reference TRBV5-1 and TRBJ2-5, is KAGVTQTPRYLIKTRGQQVTLSCSPISGHRSVSWYQQTPGQGLQFLFEYFSETQRNKGNFPGRFSGRQFSNSRSEMNVSTLELGDSALYLCASSYGTGQETQYFGPGTRLLVL.

In its sample, this clonotype was seen many times. CDR3 nucleotides: TGTGCCAGCAGCAGACCGGGCACCGTGGAGACCCAGTACTTC. Protein sequence: CASSRPGTVETQYF. The rearrangement joins TRBV12-3 or TRBV12-4 to TRBJ2-5; the D is unclear. With 6 bases removed from V and 5 bases from J, the gap between germline ends came to 16 bases. The CDR3 extends over 14 amino acids.

This clonotype turned up a few times. The V gene is TRBV28, the J gene TRBJ2-7; maybe TRBD2 (6 bases). CDR3 length: 12 residues. In germline, CDR1 is MDHEN, CDR2 SYDVKM. The V and J ends lost 7 bases and 2 bases respectively, with 9 bases between them. The CDR3 DNA is TGTGCCAGCATCGGGGGAGCCTACGAGCAGTACTTC. Protein: CASIGGAYEQYF. Full variable domain (outside the CDR3, taken from reference TRBV28 and TRBJ2-7): DVKVTQSSRYLVKRTGEKVFLECVQDMDHENMFWYRQDPGLGLRLIYFSYDVKMKEKGDIPEGYSVSREKKERFSLILESASTNQTSMYLCASIGGAYEQYFGPGTRLTVT.

V gene TRBV2 combines with J gene TRBJ1-6; TRBD1 is a possible D gene (6 bases). Germline CDR1 reads SNHLY; CDR2 reads FYNNEI. The CDR3 is 14 amino acids. The V and J ends lost 4 bases and 8 bases respectively, with 12 bases between them. CDR3 coding DNA: TGTGCCAGCAGTGGGGGGCTCAGGGATTCACCCCTCCACTTT. Amino acids: CASSGGLRDSPLHF.

This clonotype has a handful of counts. The chain uses TRBV28 and TRBJ1-5; no clear D. The V end was cut by 5 bases, the J end by 2 bases, with 16 bases between. This CDR3 region has 16 residues. The germline V gene encodes CDR1 MDHEN and CDR2 SYDVKM. The CDR3 nucleotides read TGTGCCAGCAGTGCCCGCGCCCGGGTGGGCAATCAGCCCCAGCATTTT. This encodes CASSARARVGNQPQHF.

This clonotype showed up many times. The J gene is TRBJ2-3, the V gene TRBV5-1; 9 bases align to TRBD2. J gave up 5 bases and V 1 base, and 5 bases lay outside the gene matches. Per the germline V gene, CDR1 is SGHRS and CDR2 is YFSETQ. The CDR3 totals 15 residues. DNA for the CDR3: TGCGCCAGCAGCTTGCGGCGGGGGGGCCAAGATACGCAGTATTTT. Translation gives CASSLRRGGQDTQYF.

This clonotype was detected ten times or more. Here the CDR3 DNA reads TGTGCCAGCAGCTTGTTCCGGGAGAATCAGCCCCAGCATTTT. Its translation is CASSLFRENQPQHF. The chain is built from TRBV5-5 and TRBJ1-5; no clear D. Germline assignment: CDR1 SGHKS and CDR2 YYEKEE (reference sequence). Trimming cost V 1 base and J 4 bases, with 9 bases left between them. The length of the CDR3 is 14 residues.

This clonotype was observed many times. V is TRBV7-2 and J is TRBJ1-4; no firm D call. The CDR3 consists of 14 residues. Trimming took 3 bases from V and 8 from J, leaving 13 bases between them. Germline V gene sequence: CDR1 SGHTA, CDR2 FQGNSA. The CDR3 reads CASSFSRAGEKLFF. Written as DNA, the CDR3 is TGTGCCAGCAGCTTCTCAAGGGCGGGCGAAAAACTGTTTTTT.

This clonotype was counted ten times or more. The chain couples TRBV6-5 to TRBJ2-1; D gene unclear. The V gene's germline CDR1 is MNHEY and CDR2 SVGAGI. This CDR3 comprises 12 residues. Trimming cost V 0 bases and J 9 bases, with 6 bases left between them. The CDR3 coding sequence is TGTGCCAGCAGTTACTCTAGAGGTGAGCAGTTCTTC. It specifies CASSYSRGEQFF.

This clonotype was detected ten times or more. This rearrangement joins TRBV7-2 to TRBJ2-2; TRBD2 matches 7 bases. Germline V gives CDR1 SGHTA, CDR2 FQGNSA. The CDR3 runs 16 residues. The V segment lost 1 base and the J segment 0 bases; nucleotides outside the gene matches: 2. The DNA of the CDR3 is TGTGCCAGCAGCTTAGTCGGGGGGACGAACACCGGGGAGCTGTTTTTT. Amino acid sequence: CASSLVGGTNTGELFF.

This clonotype was counted ten times or more. This chain uses TRBV12-3 or TRBV12-4 with TRBJ1-3; the D is unclear. The CDR3 totals 14 residues. The V and J ends lost 8 bases and 7 bases respectively, with 18 bases between them. DNA for the CDR3: TGTGCCAGCTCGCGAGACGGTGGTTCTAACACCATATATTTT. Encoded protein: CASSRDGGSNTIYF.

This clonotype was counted ten times or more. The V gene is TRBV5-6, the J gene TRBJ1-1; D gene uncertain. The V gene lost 4 bases and the J gene lost 3 bases, with 16 bases spanning the gap. This CDR3 comprises 15 residues. The germline V gene encodes CDR1 SGHDT and CDR2 YYEEEE. The CDR3 DNA follows: TGTGCCAGCAGCCTCGACCCGGGCGGGGACACTGAAGCTTTCTTT. Encoded protein: CASSLDPGGDTEAFF.

V gene TRBV7-9 combines with J gene TRBJ2-7; D gene uncertain. The CDR3 is 14 residues long. V lost 5 bases and J lost 0, with 11 bases in between. The V gene's germline CDR1 is SEHNR and CDR2 FQNEAQ (reference sequence). Written as DNA, the CDR3 is TGTGCCAGCAGCAACAGCGAGAGCTCCTACGAGCAGTACTTC. Translating gives CASSNSESSYEQYF.

The table lists this clonotype with many counts. The chain is built from TRBV20-1 and TRBJ2-3; weak D call: TRBD2 (6 bases). This CDR3 region has 13 residues. Trimming stripped 3 bases from V and 0 bases from J, with 7 bases between. Looked up from germline, CDR1 is DFQATT and CDR2 is SNEGSKA (reference sequence). The DNA of the CDR3 is TGCAGTGCTAGCGGGGGTAGCACAGATACGCAGTATTTT. Amino acid sequence: CSASGGSTDTQYF.

This clonotype was seen many times. The V gene is TRBV6-1, the J gene TRBJ2-3, with unresolved D. The CDR3 covers 17 residues. Trimming took 7 bases from V and 2 from J, leaving 22 bases between them. The V gene's germline CDR1 is MNHNS and CDR2 SASEGT. The CDR3 sequence is CASTHLSNAGYTDTQYF. The DNA of the CDR3 is TGTGCCAGCACCCACCTGTCGAACGCCGGTTACACAGATACGCAGTATTTT.

This clonotype was counted a few times. The chain uses TRBV5-1 and TRBJ2-5; 9 nucleotides align to TRBD2. CDR1 SGHRS and CDR2 YFSETQ come from the germline V gene. This CDR3 region has 17 residues. The trim removed 1 base at V and 5 bases at J, leaving 12 bases unmatched. The CDR3 region is CASSLRSGGRAEETQYF. CDR3 DNA: TGCGCCAGCAGCTTGCGTTCTGGCGGGAGGGCCGAGGAGACCCAGTACTTC.